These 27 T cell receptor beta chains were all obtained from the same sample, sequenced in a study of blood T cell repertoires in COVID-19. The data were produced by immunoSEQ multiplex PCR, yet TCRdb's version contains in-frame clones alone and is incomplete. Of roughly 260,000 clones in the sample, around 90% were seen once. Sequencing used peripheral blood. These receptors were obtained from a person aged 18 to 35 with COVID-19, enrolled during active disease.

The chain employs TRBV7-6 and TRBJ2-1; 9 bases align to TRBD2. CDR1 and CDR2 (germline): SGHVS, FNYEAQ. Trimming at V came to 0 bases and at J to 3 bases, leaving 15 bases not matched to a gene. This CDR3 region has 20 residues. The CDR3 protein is CASSLARFPGGRDLYNEQFF. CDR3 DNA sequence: TGTGCCAGCAGCTTAGCCAGATTTCCGGGCGGGAGGGATCTCTACAATGAGCAGTTCTTC.

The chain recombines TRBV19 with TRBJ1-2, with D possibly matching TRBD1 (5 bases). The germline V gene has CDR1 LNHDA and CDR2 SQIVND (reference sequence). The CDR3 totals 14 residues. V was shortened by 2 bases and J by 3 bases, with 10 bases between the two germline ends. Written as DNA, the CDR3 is TGTGCCAGTAGTATAAGCGGGGCCTACTATGGCTACACCTTC. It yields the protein CASSISGAYYGYTF.

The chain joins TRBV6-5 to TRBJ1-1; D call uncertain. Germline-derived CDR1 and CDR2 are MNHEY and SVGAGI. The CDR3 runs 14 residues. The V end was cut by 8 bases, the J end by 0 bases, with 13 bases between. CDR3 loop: CASGVRRMNTEAFF. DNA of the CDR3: TGTGCCAGCGGAGTTCGCCGCATGAACACTGAAGCTTTCTTT.

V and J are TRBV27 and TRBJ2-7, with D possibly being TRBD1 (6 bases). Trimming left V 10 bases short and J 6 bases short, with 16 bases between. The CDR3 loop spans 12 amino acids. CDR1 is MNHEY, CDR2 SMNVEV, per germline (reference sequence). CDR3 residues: CATGTSGGEQYF. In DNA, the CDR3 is TGTGCCACCGGGACATCCGGTGGCGAGCAGTACTTC.

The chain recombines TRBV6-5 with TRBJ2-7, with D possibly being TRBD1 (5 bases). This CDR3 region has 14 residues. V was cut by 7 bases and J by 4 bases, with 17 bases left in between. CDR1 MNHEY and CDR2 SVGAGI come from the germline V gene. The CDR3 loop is CASTQRGRGYEQYF. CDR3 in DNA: TGTGCCAGCACCCAAAGGGGCAGAGGATACGAGCAGTACTTC.

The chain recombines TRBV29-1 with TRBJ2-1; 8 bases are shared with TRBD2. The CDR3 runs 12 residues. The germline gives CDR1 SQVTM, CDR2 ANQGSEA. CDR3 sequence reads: CISSGLGNEQFF. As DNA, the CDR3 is TGCATCTCGTCGGGACTAGGGAATGAGCAGTTCTTC.

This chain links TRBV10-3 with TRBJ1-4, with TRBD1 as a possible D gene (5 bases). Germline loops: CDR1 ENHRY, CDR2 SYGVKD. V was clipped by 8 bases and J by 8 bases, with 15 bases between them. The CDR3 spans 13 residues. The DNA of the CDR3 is TGTGCCATCGGGAGCAGGGAGGGCGAAAAACTGTTTTTT. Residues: CAIGSREGEKLFF.

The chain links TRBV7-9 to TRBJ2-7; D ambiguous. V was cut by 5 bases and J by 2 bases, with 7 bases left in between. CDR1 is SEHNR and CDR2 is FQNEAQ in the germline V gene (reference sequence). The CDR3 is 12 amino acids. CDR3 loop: CASSTGAYEQYF. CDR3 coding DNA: TGTGCCAGCAGCACGGGTGCCTACGAGCAGTACTTC.

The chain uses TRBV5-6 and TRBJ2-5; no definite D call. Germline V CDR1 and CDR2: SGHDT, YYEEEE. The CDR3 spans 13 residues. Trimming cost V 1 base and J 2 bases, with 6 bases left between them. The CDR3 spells CASSLSPQETQYF. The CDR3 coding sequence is TGTGCCAGCAGCTTGTCCCCGCAAGAGACCCAGTACTTC.

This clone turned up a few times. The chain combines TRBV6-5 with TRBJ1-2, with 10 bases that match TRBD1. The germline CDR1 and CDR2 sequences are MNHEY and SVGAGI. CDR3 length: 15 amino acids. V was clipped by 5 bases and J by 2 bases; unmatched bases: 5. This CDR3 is CASSPPGQGNYGYTF. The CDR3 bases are TGTGCCAGCAGTCCCCCGGGACAGGGGAACTATGGCTACACCTTC.

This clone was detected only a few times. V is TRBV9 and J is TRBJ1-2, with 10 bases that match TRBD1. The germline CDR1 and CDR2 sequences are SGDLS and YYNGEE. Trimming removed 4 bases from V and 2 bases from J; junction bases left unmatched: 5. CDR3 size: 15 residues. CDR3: CASSFLDRGNYGYTF. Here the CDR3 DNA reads TGTGCCAGCAGCTTTCTGGACAGGGGGAACTATGGCTACACCTTC.

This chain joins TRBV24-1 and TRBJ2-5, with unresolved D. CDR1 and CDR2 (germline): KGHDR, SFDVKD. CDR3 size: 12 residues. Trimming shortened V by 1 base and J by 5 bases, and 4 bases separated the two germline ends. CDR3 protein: CATSDFGETQYF. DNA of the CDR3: TGTGCCACCAGTGATTTCGGGGAGACCCAGTACTTC.

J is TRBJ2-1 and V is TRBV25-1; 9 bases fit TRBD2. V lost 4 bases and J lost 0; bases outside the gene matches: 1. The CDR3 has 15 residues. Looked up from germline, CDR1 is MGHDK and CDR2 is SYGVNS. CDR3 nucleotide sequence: TGTGCCAGCAGTGGTAGCGGGAGCTCCTACAATGAGCAGTTCTTC. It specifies CASSGSGSSYNEQFF. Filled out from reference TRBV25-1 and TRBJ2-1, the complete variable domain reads EADIYQTPRYLVIGTGKKITLECSQTMGHDKMYWYQQDPGMELHLIHYSYGVNSTEKGDLSSESTVSRIRTEHFPLTLESARPSHTSQYLCASSGSGSSYNEQFFGPGTRLTVL.

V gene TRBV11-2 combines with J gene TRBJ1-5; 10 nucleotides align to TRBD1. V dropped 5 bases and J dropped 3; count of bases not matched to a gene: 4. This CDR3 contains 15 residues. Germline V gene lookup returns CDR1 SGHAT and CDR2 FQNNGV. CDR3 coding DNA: TGTGCCAGCAGCACCGGGACAGGGGCCAATCAGCCCCAGCATTTT. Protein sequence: CASSTGTGANQPQHF.

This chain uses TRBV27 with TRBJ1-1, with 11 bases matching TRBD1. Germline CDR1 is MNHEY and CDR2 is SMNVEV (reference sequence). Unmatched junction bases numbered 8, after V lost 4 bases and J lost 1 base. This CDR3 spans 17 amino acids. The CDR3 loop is CASSSPGQGDKNTEAFF. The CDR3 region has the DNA TGTGCCAGCAGTTCACCGGGACAGGGGGATAAGAACACTGAAGCTTTCTTT.

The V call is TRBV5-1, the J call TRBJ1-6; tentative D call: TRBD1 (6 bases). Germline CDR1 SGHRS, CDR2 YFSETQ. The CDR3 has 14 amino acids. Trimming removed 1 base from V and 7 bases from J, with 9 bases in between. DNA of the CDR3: TGCGCCAGCAGCTTGAACAGGGTCAATTCACCCCTCCACTTT. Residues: CASSLNRVNSPLHF.

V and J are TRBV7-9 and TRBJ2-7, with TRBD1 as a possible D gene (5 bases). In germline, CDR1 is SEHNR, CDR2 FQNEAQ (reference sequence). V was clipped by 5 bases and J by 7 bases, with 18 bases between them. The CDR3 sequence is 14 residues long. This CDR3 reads CASSPAREAYEQYF. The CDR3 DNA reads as TGTGCCAGCAGCCCCGCCAGGGAAGCGTATGAGCAGTACTTC.

Here the CDR3 DNA reads TGTGCCATCAGTGACGGAGACAGGGAGGGCAATCAGCCCCAGCATTTT. Its protein is CAISDGDREGNQPQHF. The chain has TRBV10-3 and TRBJ1-5; 7 bases align to TRBD1. V lost 3 bases and J lost 2; bases outside the gene matches: 7. The CDR3 length is 16 residues. Germline CDR1 ENHRY, CDR2 SYGVKD.

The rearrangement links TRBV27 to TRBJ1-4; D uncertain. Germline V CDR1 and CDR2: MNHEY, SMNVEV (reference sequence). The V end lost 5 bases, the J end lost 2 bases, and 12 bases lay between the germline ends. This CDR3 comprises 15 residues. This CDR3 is CASSPLEATNEKLFF. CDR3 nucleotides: TGTGCCAGCAGTCCCCTGGAGGCGACTAATGAAAAACTGTTTTTT.

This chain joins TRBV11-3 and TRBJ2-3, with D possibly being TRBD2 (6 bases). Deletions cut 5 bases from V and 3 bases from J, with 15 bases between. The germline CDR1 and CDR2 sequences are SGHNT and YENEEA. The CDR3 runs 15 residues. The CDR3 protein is CASSRTAGTTDTQYF. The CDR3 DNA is TGTGCCAGCAGCCGAACTGCCGGGACTACAGATACGCAGTATTTT.

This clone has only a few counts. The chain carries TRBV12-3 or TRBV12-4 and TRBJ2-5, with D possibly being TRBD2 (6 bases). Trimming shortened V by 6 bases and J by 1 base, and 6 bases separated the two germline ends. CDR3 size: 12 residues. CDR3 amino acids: CASRGLQETQYF. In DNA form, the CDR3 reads TGTGCCAGCAGGGGACTCCAAGAGACCCAGTACTTC.

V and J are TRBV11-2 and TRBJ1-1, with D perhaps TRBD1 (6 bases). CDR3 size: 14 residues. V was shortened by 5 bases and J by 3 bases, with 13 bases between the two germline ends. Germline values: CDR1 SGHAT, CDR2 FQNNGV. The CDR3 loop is CASSKGEIYTEAFF. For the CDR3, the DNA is TGTGCCAGCAGCAAGGGGGAAATTTACACTGAAGCTTTCTTT.

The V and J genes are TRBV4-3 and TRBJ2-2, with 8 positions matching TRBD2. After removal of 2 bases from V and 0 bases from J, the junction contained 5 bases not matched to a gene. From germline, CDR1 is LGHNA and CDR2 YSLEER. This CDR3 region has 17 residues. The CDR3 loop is CASSQITSGSNTGELFF. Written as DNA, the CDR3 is TGCGCCAGCAGCCAAATTACTAGCGGTTCGAACACCGGGGAGCTGTTTTTT.

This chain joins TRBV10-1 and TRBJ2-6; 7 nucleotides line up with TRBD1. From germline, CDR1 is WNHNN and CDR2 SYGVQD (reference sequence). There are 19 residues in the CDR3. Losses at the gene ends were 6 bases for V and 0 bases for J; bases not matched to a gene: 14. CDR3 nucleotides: TGCGCCAGCAGCGCCTGCCGACAGGGCCCCGACTCTGGGGCCAACGTCCTGACTTTC. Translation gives CASSACRQGPDSGANVLTF.

CDR3 DNA sequence: TGTGCCAGCAGCATAGGACCGGGGAAGGACGAGCAGTACTTC. Translation: CASSIGPGKDEQYF. The genes are TRBV21-1 and TRBJ2-7; the table's TRBD2 call for D was not verified on the DNA. TRBV21-1 is given as a pseudogene. The CDR3 sequence is 14 residues long.

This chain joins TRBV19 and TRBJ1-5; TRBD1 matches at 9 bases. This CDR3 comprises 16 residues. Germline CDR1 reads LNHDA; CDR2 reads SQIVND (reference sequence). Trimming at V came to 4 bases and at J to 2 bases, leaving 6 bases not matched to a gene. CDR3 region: CASSKVDRGGNQPQHF. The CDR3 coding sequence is TGTGCCAGTAGTAAGGTGGACAGGGGAGGCAATCAGCCCCAGCATTTT.

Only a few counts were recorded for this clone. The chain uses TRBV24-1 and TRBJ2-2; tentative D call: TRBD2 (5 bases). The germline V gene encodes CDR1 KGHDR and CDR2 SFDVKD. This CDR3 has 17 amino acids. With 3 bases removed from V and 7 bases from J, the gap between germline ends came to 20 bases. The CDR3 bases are TGTGCCACCAGTGATGCACGGACTCAGCCATATGGCGGGGAGCTGTTTTTT. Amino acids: CATSDARTQPYGGELFF.